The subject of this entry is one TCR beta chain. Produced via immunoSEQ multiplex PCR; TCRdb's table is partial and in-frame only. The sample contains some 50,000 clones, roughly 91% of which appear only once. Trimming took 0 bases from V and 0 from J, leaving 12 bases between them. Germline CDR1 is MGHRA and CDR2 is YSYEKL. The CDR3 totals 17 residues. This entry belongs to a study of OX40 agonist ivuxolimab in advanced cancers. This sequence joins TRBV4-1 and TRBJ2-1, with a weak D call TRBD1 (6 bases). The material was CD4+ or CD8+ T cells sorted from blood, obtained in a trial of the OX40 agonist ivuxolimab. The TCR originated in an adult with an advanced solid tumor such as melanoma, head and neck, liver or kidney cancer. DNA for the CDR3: TGCGCCAGCAGCCAAGATGGGACACTGAGCTCCTACAATGAGCAGTTCTTC. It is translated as CASSQDGTLSSYNEQFF.